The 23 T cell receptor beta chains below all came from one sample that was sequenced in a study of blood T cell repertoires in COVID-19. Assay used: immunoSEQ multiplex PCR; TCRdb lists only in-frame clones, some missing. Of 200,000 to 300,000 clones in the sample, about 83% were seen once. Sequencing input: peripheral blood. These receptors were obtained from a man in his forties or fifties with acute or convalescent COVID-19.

CDR3 in amino acids: CASSLNSGDNQPQHF. In nucleotides, the CDR3 is TGCGCCAGCAGCCTCAACTCAGGGGACAATCAGCCCCAGCATTTT. This chain links TRBV5-1 with TRBJ1-5; perhaps TRBD1 as D (6 bases). V gave up 4 bases and J gave up 3 bases, with 14 bases separating them. CDR3 length equals 15 residues. Germline V gives CDR1 SGHRS, CDR2 YFSETQ.

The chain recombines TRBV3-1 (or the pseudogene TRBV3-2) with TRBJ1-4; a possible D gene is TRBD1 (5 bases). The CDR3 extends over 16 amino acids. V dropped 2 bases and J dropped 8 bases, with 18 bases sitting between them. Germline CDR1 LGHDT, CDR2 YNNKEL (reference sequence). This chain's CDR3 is CASSQFLMQGSEKLFF. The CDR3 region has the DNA TGTGCCAGCAGCCAATTCTTAATGCAGGGTTCCGAAAAACTGTTTTTT.

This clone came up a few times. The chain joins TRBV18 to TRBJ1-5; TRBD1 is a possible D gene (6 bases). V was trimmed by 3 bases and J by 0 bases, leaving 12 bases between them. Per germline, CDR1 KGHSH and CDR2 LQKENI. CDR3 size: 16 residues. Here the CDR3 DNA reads TGTGCCAGCTCACCCCAGGGGCCGTATAGCAATCAGCCCCAGCATTTT. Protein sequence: CASSPQGPYSNQPQHF.

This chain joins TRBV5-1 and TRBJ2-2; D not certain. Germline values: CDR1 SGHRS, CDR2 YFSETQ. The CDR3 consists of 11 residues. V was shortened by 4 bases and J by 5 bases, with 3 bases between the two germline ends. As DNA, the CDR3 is TGCGCCAGCAGCATAACCGGGGAGCTGTTTTTT. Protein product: CASSITGELFF.

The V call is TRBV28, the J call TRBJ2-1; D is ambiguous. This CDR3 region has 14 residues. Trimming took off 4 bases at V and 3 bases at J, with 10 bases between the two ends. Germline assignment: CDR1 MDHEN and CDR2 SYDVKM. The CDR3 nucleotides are TGTGCCAGCAGTTCCCAGGCTGTCTACAATGAGCAGTTCTTC. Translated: CASSSQAVYNEQFF.

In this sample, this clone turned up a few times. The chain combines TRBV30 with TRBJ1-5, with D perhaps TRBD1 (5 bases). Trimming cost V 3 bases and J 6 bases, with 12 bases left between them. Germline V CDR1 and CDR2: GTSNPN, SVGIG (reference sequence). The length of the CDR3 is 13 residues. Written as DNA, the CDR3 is TGTGCCTGGAGGCAGGGATTCGGTCAGCCCCAGCATTTT. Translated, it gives CAWRQGFGQPQHF.

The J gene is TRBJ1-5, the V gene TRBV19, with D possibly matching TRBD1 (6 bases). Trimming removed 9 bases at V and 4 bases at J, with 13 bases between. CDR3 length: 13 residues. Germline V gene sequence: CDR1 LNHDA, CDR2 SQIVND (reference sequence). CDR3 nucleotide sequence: TGTGCCAGCCTGGGGAGGGGGAATCAGCCCCAGCATTTT. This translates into CASLGRGNQPQHF.

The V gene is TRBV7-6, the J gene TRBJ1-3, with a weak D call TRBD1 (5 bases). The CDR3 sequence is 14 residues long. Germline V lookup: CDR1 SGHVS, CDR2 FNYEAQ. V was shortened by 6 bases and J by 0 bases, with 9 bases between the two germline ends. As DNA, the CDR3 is TGTGCCAGCAGGTCGGGGGGCTCTGGAAACACCATATATTTT. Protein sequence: CASRSGGSGNTIYF.

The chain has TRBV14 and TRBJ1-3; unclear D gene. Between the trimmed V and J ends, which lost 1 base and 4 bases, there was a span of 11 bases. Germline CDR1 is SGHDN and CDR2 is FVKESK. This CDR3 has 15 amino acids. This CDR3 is CASSQGRAAGNTIYF. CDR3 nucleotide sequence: TGTGCCAGCAGCCAAGGGCGGGCGGCAGGAAACACCATATATTTT.

The CDR3 loop is CASRLDAGYGYTF. The CDR3 DNA reads as TGTGCAAGTCGCTTAGACGCAGGGTATGGCTACACCTTC. The chain has TRBV12-2 and TRBJ1-2; TRBD1, the D gene given by the table, was not confirmed from the DNA. TRBV12-2 is shown as a pseudogene. CDR3 length: 13 amino acids.

The CDR3 DNA reads as TGTGCCAGCAGCTTCCGACAGGCGCGCTACGAGCAGTACTTC. It is translated as CASSFRQARYEQYF. The chain couples TRBV5-6 to TRBJ2-7; D possibly corresponds to TRBD1 (6 bases). Per germline, CDR1 SGHDT and CDR2 YYEEEE. The CDR3 is 14 residues long. V lost 2 bases, J lost 3 bases, and 12 bases lay in between.

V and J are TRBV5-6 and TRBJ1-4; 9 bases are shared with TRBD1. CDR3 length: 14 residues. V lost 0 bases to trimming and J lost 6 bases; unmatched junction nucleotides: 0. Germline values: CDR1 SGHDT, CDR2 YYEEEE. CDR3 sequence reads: CASSLGDRDEKLFF. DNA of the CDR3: TGTGCCAGCAGCTTGGGGGACAGGGATGAAAAACTGTTTTTT.

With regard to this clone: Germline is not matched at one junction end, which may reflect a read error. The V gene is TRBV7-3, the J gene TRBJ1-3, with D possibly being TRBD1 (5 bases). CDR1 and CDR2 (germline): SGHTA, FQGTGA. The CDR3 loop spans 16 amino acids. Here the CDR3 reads CASRLKGLSSGNTIYF. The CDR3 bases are TGTGCCAGCAGGTTAAAGGGGTTAAGCTCTGGAAACACCATATATTTT. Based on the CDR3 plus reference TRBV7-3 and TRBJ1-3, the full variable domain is GAGVSQTPSNKVTEKGKYVELRCDPISGHTALYWYRQSLGQGPEFLIYFQGTGAADDSGLPNDRFFAVRPEGSVSTLKIQRTERGDSAVYLCASRLKGLSSGNTIYFGEGSWLTVV.

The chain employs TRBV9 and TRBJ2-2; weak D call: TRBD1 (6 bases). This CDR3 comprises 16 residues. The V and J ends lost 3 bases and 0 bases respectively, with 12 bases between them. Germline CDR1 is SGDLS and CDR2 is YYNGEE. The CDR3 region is CASSGYRASNTGELFF. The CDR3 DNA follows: TGTGCCAGCAGCGGATACAGGGCCTCGAACACCGGGGAGCTGTTTTTT.

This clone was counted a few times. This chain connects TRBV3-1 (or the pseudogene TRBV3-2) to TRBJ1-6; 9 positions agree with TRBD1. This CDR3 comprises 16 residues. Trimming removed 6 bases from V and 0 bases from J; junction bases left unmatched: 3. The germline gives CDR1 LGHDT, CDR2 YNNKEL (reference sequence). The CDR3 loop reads CASSSTGGSYNSPLHF. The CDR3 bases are TGTGCCAGCAGTTCGACAGGGGGCTCCTATAATTCACCCCTCCACTTT.

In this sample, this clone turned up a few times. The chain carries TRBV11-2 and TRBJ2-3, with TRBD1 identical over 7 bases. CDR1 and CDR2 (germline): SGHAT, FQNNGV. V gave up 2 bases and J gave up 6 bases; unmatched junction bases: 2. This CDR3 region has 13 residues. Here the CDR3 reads CASSLTRGDTQYF. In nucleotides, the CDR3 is TGTGCCAGCAGCTTAACCAGGGGGGATACGCAGTATTTT.

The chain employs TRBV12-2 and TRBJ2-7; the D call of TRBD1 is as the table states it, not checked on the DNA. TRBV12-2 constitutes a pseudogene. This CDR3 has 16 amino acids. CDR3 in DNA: TGTGCAAGTCGCTTACCCCGGGACAGGGGGCCTGCCGAGCAGTACTTC. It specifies CASRLPRDRGPAEQYF.

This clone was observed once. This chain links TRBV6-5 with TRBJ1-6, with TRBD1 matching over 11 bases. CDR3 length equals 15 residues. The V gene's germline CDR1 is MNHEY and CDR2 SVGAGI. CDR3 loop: CAAGTGGSYNSPLHF. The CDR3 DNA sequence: TGTGCGGCCGGGACAGGGGGCTCCTATAATTCACCCCTCCACTTT.

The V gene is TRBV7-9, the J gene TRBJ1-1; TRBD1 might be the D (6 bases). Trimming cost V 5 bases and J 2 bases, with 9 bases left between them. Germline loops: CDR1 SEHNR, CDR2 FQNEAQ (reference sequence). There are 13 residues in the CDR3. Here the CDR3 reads CASSRQVNTEAFF. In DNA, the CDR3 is TGTGCCAGCAGCCGACAGGTTAACACTGAAGCTTTCTTT.

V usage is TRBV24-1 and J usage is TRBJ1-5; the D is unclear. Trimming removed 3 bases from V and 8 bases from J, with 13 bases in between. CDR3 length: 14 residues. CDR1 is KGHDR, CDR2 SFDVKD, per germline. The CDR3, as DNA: TGTGCCACCAGTGATCAATCCACTCCTGAGCCCCAGCATTTT. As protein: CATSDQSTPEPQHF.

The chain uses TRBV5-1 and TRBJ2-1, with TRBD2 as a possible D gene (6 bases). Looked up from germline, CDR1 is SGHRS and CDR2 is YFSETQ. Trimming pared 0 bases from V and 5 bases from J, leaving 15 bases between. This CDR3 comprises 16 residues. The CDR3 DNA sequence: TGCGCCAGCAGCTTGGAGGCTAGCGCGAACCACAATGAGCAGTTCTTC. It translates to CASSLEASANHNEQFF.

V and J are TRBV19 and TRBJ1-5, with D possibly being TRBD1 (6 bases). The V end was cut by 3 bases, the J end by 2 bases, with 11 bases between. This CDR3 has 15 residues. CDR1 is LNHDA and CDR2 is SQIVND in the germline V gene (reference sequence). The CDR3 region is CASSMAGDGNQPQHF. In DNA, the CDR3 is TGTGCCAGTAGTATGGCAGGGGACGGCAATCAGCCCCAGCATTTT.

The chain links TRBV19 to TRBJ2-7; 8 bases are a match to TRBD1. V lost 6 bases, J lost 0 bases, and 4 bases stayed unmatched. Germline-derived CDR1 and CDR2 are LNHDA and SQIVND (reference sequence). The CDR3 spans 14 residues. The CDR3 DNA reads TGTGCCAGTAGAGGACAGGGAAACTCCTACGAGCAGTACTTC. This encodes CASRGQGNSYEQYF. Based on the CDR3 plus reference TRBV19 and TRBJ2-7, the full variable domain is DGGITQSPKYLFRKEGQNVTLSCEQNLNHDAMYWYRQDPGQGLRLIYYSQIVNDFQKGDIAEGYSVSREKKESFPLTVTSAQKNPTAFYLCASRGQGNSYEQYFGPGTRLTVT.